Each of the 16 T cell receptor beta chains below was sequenced from the same sample in a study of radiation and T cells in renal cell carcinoma. Treatment given: treatment-naive control, cytoreductive nephrectomy. Profiling relied on immunoSEQ multiplex PCR, and the TCRdb table lists in-frame clones only, not all of them. The data show 13,000 to 15,000 clones, around 60% seen once. The source material was tumor tissue, sampled from a patient whose treatment was nephrectomy without radiotherapy. The receptors were gathered from a man aged 45 to 65 with renal cell carcinoma.

This clone was counted only a few times. The V and J genes are TRBV2 and TRBJ1-2, with a possible D match to TRBD1 (5 bases). Per the germline V gene, CDR1 is SNHLY and CDR2 is FYNNEI. V lost 7 bases and J 4 bases, leaving 10 bases between the germline ends. The CDR3 covers 12 residues. The CDR3 sequence: CASIAGAYGYTF. Written as DNA, the CDR3 is TGTGCCAGCATCGCCGGGGCCTATGGCTACACCTTC. Together with reference TRBV2 and TRBJ1-2, the CDR3 gives the full variable domain: EPEVTQTPSHQVTQMGQEVILRCVPISNHLYFYWYRQILGQKVEFLVSFYNNEISEKSEIFDDQFSVERPDGSNFTLKIRSTKLEDSAMYFCASIAGAYGYTFGSGTRLTVV.

The chain couples TRBV5-1 to TRBJ1-1, with 7 bases fitting TRBD1. Germline V gene data show CDR1 as SGHRS and CDR2 as YFSETQ. V lost 7 bases and J lost 1; bases outside the gene matches: 4. The CDR3 extends over 13 amino acids. The CDR3 sequence is CASQTGTNTEAFF. CDR3 nucleotide sequence: TGCGCCAGCCAGACAGGGACGAACACTGAAGCTTTCTTT.

The chain couples TRBV19 to TRBJ2-3; the match to TRBD1 covers 10 bases. Losses at the gene ends were 5 bases for V and 3 bases for J; bases not matched to a gene: 2. The CDR3 runs to 14 residues. CDR1 and CDR2 (germline): LNHDA, SQIVND (reference sequence). The CDR3, as DNA: TGTGCCAGTAGTCTGGGACAGGGGACAGATACGCAGTATTTT. This sequence encodes CASSLGQGTDTQYF.

The genes are TRBV18 and TRBJ2-1; perhaps TRBD2 as D (5 bases). Trimming removed 1 base from V and 8 bases from J, with 15 bases in between. This CDR3 is 15 amino acids long. Germline CDR1 is KGHSH and CDR2 is LQKENI. The chain's CDR3 is CASSPQRSNDDEQFF. The CDR3, as DNA: TGTGCCAGCTCACCACAGCGGTCTAATGACGATGAGCAGTTCTTC.

In its sample, this clone was seen a few times. The rearrangement links TRBV30 to TRBJ2-7; the D call may be TRBD1 or TRBD2 (5 bases each). The V gene lost 0 bases and the J gene lost 6 bases, with 18 bases spanning the gap. CDR1 is GTSNPN, CDR2 SVGIG, per germline (reference sequence). The CDR3 is 15 residues long. The CDR3 protein is CAWSVKGGGTVEQYF. The CDR3 bases are TGTGCCTGGAGTGTTAAAGGTGGGGGAACGGTCGAGCAGTACTTC.

CDR3 region: CASSLTGSNTEAFF. The CDR3 region has the DNA TGTGCCAGTTCCTTGACAGGCTCGAACACTGAAGCTTTCTTT. The chain recombines TRBV6-4 with TRBJ1-1, with a weak D call TRBD1 (6 bases). The ends were cut back, 9 bases at V and 1 base at J, with 15 bases in the middle. CDR1 is MRHNA and CDR2 is SNTAGT in the germline V gene. There are 14 residues in the CDR3.

This clone turned up a few times. The chain has TRBV9 and TRBJ2-1, with D possibly being TRBD1 or TRBD2 (6 bases each). The CDR3 covers 18 residues. CDR1 SGDLS and CDR2 YYNGEE come from the germline V gene. Trimming stripped 0 bases from V and 0 bases from J, with 16 bases between. The CDR3 DNA is TGTGCCAGCAGCGTAGCCGTACAGGGAGGCAACTCCTACAATGAGCAGTTCTTC. Protein: CASSVAVQGGNSYNEQFF. The variable domain in full, completed from reference TRBV9 and TRBJ2-1, reads DSGVTQTPKHLITATGQRVTLRCSPRSGDLSVYWYQQSLDQGLQFLIQYYNGEERAKGNILERFSAQQFPDLHSELNLSSLELGDSALYFCASSVAVQGGNSYNEQFFGPGTRLTVL.

This chain connects TRBV2 to TRBJ2-1, with 7 bases lining up with TRBD2. Germline V gene data show CDR1 as SNHLY and CDR2 as FYNNEI. The CDR3 covers 11 residues. V was clipped by 6 bases and J by 13 bases; unmatched bases: 6. As DNA, the CDR3 is TGTGCCAGCAGGAGCGGGGCCCCCCAGTTCTTC. Translated, it gives CASRSGAPQFF.

The chain combines TRBV9 with TRBJ2-2, with TRBD2 as a possible D gene (6 bases). With 4 bases removed from V and 1 base from J, the gap between germline ends came to 17 bases. Germline assignment: CDR1 SGDLS and CDR2 YYNGEE. CDR3 length: 17 amino acids. The CDR3 sequence is CASSPPFWGGNTGELFF. For the CDR3, the DNA is TGTGCCAGCAGCCCCCCCTTCTGGGGAGGGAACACCGGGGAGCTGTTTTTT.

The V call is TRBV19, the J call TRBJ2-7; possibly TRBD1 for D (6 bases). Germline CDR1 LNHDA, CDR2 SQIVND (reference sequence). The CDR3 has 15 amino acids. Trimming removed 4 bases at V and 3 bases at J, with 16 bases between. The CDR3 loop reads CASSRVAGTSYEQYF. The CDR3 DNA reads TGTGCCAGTAGTAGGGTTGCAGGGACAAGCTACGAGCAGTACTTC. Full variable domain (outside the CDR3, taken from reference TRBV19 and TRBJ2-7): DGGITQSPKYLFRKEGQNVTLSCEQNLNHDAMYWYRQDPGQGLRLIYYSQIVNDFQKGDIAEGYSVSREKKESFPLTVTSAQKNPTAFYLCASSRVAGTSYEQYFGPGTRLTVT.

This chain connects TRBV30 to TRBJ1-2; no reliable D call. The V end was cut by 6 bases, the J end by 4 bases, with 15 bases between. This CDR3 spans 13 amino acids. Germline assignment: CDR1 GTSNPN and CDR2 SVGIG (reference sequence). The CDR3: CACIGDRGYGYTF. The CDR3 nucleotides are TGTGCCTGTATTGGGGATCGGGGCTATGGCTACACCTTC.

The chain has TRBV29-1 and TRBJ2-3; D remains unclear. The CDR3 runs 13 residues. V was shortened by 5 bases and J by 5 bases, with 14 bases between the two germline ends. Germline CDR1 and CDR2: SQVTM and ANQGSEA. The DNA of the CDR3 is TGCAGCGTTCGTGCGGTGGGTGGAGATACGCAGTATTTT. It yields the protein CSVRAVGGDTQYF.

This chain links TRBV15 with TRBJ2-2; D is possibly TRBD1 (5 bases). This CDR3 has 17 amino acids. Germline assignment: CDR1 LNHNV and CDR2 YYDKDF (reference sequence). V gave up 0 bases and J gave up 3 bases, with 14 bases separating them. The CDR3 is CATSRETVDTYTGELFF. In DNA form, the CDR3 reads TGTGCCACCAGCAGAGAGACGGTGGACACCTACACCGGGGAGCTGTTTTTT.

This sequence joins TRBV19 and TRBJ1-5; 9 bases line up with TRBD1. The CDR3 is 17 amino acids. With 0 bases clipped from V and 6 bases from J, the junction kept 9 bases outside the gene matches. Germline V gives CDR1 LNHDA, CDR2 SQIVND (reference sequence). CDR3 nucleotides: TGTGCCAGTAGTATAGATAAGGGGACAGGGAGAAGTCAGCCCCAGCATTTT. It encodes CASSIDKGTGRSQPQHF.

This clone is labeled medium-sized. The chain carries TRBV15 and TRBJ2-7; possibly TRBD1 or TRBD2 for D (5 bases each). CDR3 length: 14 residues. V was clipped by 8 bases and J by 0 bases, with 14 bases between them. The V gene's germline CDR1 is LNHNV and CDR2 YYDKDF (reference sequence). CDR3 DNA: TGTGCCACCGGGGACGCATCCGGCTCCTACGAGCAGTACTTC. It is translated as CATGDASGSYEQYF.

The rearrangement links TRBV25-1 to TRBJ1-1; D remains unclear. CDR1 and CDR2 from the germline V gene are MGHDK and SYGVNS. The CDR3 consists of 14 residues. V shed 5 bases and J shed 5 bases, with 15 bases lying between them. CDR3 DNA sequence: TGTGCCAGCAGTCCGCGCGGGCTGATTACTGAAGCTTTCTTT. Translating it yields CASSPRGLITEAFF.